This T cell receptor (beta chain) emerged from a study of PD-L1 blockade in urothelial cancer. Study-level background: Patients started atezolizumab in about 2014, 1,200 mg intravenously every 3 weeks. The median number of T cells present in blood samples was some 140,000.

Synthetically made TCR analog templates were put into each PCR as spikes. Here immunoSEQ multiplex PCR was the method, and the copy in TCRdb shows in-frame clones only, minus some. The table includes around 41,000 clones, under 90% detected once. Described time point: peripheral blood 6 weeks after treatment start. From germline, CDR1 is SGHDT and CDR2 YYEEEE. The CDR3 is 15 amino acids. Trimming cost V 4 bases and J 5 bases; bases outside gene matches: 9. Regarding the study as a whole: Patients with below-median pretreatment blood clonality survived longer.

About this clone: Antigen specificity is unknown.

The chain combines TRBV5-6 with TRBJ2-7, with 10 bases that match TRBD1. This TCR was recovered from a man aged 55 to 70 with urothelial cancer. This specimen was PBMCs, taken around atezolizumab (anti-PD-L1) treatment. The CDR3 sequence is CASSAPGQGGHEQYF. The CDR3 DNA follows: TGTGCCAGCAGCGCACCCGGACAGGGGGGACACGAGCAGTACTTC.